The 23 T cell receptor beta chains listed next were all sequenced from one sample in a study of spatial heterogeneity in lung cancer. TCRdb called the 5' RACE reads again in MiXCR, with one record for every CDR3 protein. The sample includes under 150,000 distinct CDR3 sequences, 10% to 11% seen only once; the top ten take roughly 26%. Time point here: blood at routine non-recurrence follow-up after resection. The sequencing used PBMCs, collected at follow-up. These receptor sequences come from a female donor with early-stage non-small cell lung cancer.

This clonotype was observed a handful of times. The chain recombines TRBV7-7 with TRBJ2-1; D is ambiguous. V gave up 2 bases and J gave up 10 bases, with 12 bases separating them. CDR3 length: 13 amino acids. Looked up from germline, CDR1 is SSHAT and CDR2 is FNYEAQ (reference sequence). The CDR3 nucleotides read TGTGCCAGCAGCTTATCCTCAGCGAACGAGCAGTTCTTC. Its protein product is CASSLSSANEQFF.

In DNA, the CDR3 is TGTGCCAGCAGCTCAGTGCGACAGTTCTTC. Translating gives CASSSVRQFF. The V gene is TRBV2, the J gene TRBJ2-1; the D is unclear. Germline V CDR1 and CDR2: SNHLY, FYNNEI. The CDR3 sequence is 10 residues long. V was pared by 6 bases and J by 13 bases, with 10 bases between.

This clonotype came up a few times. The chain links TRBV12-3 or TRBV12-4 to TRBJ2-2; D unclear. The CDR3 has 14 residues. Trimming left V 6 bases short and J 4 bases short, with 12 bases between. The CDR3 protein is CASRSDQFTGELFF. CDR3 nucleotide sequence: TGTGCCAGCAGGAGCGACCAATTCACCGGGGAGCTGTTTTTT.

This sequence joins TRBV28 and TRBJ2-1; no reliable D call. This CDR3 has 14 amino acids. V gave up 2 bases and J gave up 6 bases, with 11 bases separating them. Germline V gene sequence: CDR1 MDHEN, CDR2 SYDVKM. The CDR3 bases are TGTGCCAGCAGTTTAAATAACGGCGGCAATGAGCAGTTCTTC. Protein sequence: CASSLNNGGNEQFF.

This chain links TRBV6-6 with TRBJ1-1; D might be TRBD1 (5 bases). The CDR3 runs to 13 residues. The V end lost 2 bases, the J end lost 5 bases, and 9 bases lay between the germline ends. Germline V gene data show CDR1 as MNHNY and CDR2 as SVGAGI (reference sequence). CDR3 loop: CASSYRGRTEAFF. In DNA form, the CDR3 reads TGTGCCAGCAGTTACCGGGGGAGGACTGAAGCTTTCTTT.

This clonotype was seen more than once but under ten times. CDR3 DNA sequence: TGTGCCAGCAGTTCGGGTAGCAGACTAGCCAAAAACATTCAGTACTTC. Translated: CASSSGSRLAKNIQYF. This rearrangement joins TRBV6-5 to TRBJ2-4; D is undetermined. This CDR3 spans 16 amino acids. The V and J ends lost 4 bases and 0 bases respectively, with 13 bases between them. CDR1 and CDR2 from the germline V gene are MNHEY and SVGAGI.

The chain couples TRBV20-1 to TRBJ2-1; 8 bases align to TRBD2. The V and J ends lost 6 bases and 6 bases, in that order; junction bases with no gene match: 13. Germline-derived CDR1 and CDR2 are DFQATT and SNEGSKA (reference sequence). The CDR3 is 15 residues long. The CDR3 is CSALPIAGSTNEQFF. The CDR3 coding sequence is TGCAGTGCCCTCCCGATAGCGGGATCAACCAATGAGCAGTTCTTC.

This chain joins TRBV3-1 and TRBJ2-5; TRBD2 matches at 9 bases. The CDR3 extends over 14 amino acids. CDR1 is LGHDT and CDR2 is YNNKEL in the germline V gene (reference sequence). Unmatched junction bases numbered 2, after V lost 4 bases and J lost 2 bases. In DNA form, the CDR3 reads TGTGCCAGCAGCCCGACTAGCGGTCAAGAGACCCAGTACTTC. It encodes CASSPTSGQETQYF.

This chain links TRBV7-2 with TRBJ2-5, with 10 bases identical to TRBD2. Unmatched junction bases numbered 17, after V lost 6 bases and J lost 4 bases. This CDR3 has 18 residues. The germline gives CDR1 SGHTA, CDR2 FQGNSA. The CDR3 is CASSELGVTAGGGETQYF. DNA for the CDR3: TGTGCCAGCAGTGAACTAGGGGTAACAGCGGGAGGGGGAGAGACCCAGTACTTC. Full variable domain (rest looked up from reference TRBV7-2 and TRBJ2-5): GAGVSQSPSNKVTEKGKDVELRCDPISGHTALYWYRQSLGQGLEFLIYFQGNSAPDKSGLPSDRFSAERTGGSVSTLTIQRTQQEDSAVYLCASSELGVTAGGGETQYFGPGTRLLVL.

This sequence joins TRBV11-2 and TRBJ2-2; 11 bases agree with TRBD2. This CDR3 has 17 amino acids. The germline V gene has CDR1 SGHAT and CDR2 FQNNGV. With 4 bases clipped from V and 2 bases from J, the junction kept 6 bases outside the gene matches. The CDR3 DNA is TGTGCCAGCAGCTCACCGGGACTAGCGGTTAACACCGGGGAGCTGTTTTTT. It yields the protein CASSSPGLAVNTGELFF.

A few counts support this clonotype. The chain is built from TRBV6-1 and TRBJ2-7, with TRBD2 identical over 13 bases. This CDR3 spans 13 amino acids. V lost 8 bases, J lost 7 bases, and 5 bases stayed unmatched. Germline CDR1 reads MNHNS; CDR2 reads SASEGT. The CDR3 coding sequence is TGTGCCAGCGGACTAGCGGGAGTTCTTGAGCAGTACGTC. It translates to CASGLAGVLEQYV.

This clonotype was observed a few times. The chain links TRBV19 to TRBJ2-1; TRBD2 aligns across 12 bases. Germline lookup yields CDR1 LNHDA and CDR2 SQIVND (reference sequence). The junction had 11 bases not matched to a gene; V was cut back by 8 bases and J by 6 bases. The CDR3 is 16 residues long. The CDR3 region has the DNA TGTGCCAGTCAGTCGGCTAGCGGGAGGGCCGTCAATGAGCAGTTCTTC. Protein sequence: CASQSASGRAVNEQFF.

The genes are TRBV7-8 and TRBJ2-1, with D possibly being TRBD2 (5 bases). Germline V gives CDR1 SGHVS, CDR2 FQNEAQ. Trimming shortened V by 1 base and J by 3 bases, and 10 bases separated the two germline ends. The CDR3 loop spans 15 amino acids. The CDR3 sequence is CASSLVVGVYNEQFF. The CDR3 DNA reads TGTGCCAGCAGCTTAGTAGTGGGAGTCTACAATGAGCAGTTCTTC.

This sequence joins TRBV6-2 or TRBV6-3 and TRBJ2-2; D gene uncertain. The CDR3 has 16 amino acids. Trimming pared 6 bases from V and 0 bases from J, leaving 14 bases between. The germline CDR1 and CDR2 sequences are MNHEY and SVGEGT. CDR3 coding DNA: TGTGCCAGCAGCCCTAGGGCGATTTCGAACACCGGGGAGCTGTTTTTT. Translated, it gives CASSPRAISNTGELFF.

V is TRBV11-1 and J is TRBJ2-2, with 8 nucleotides matching TRBD2. The CDR3 has 16 amino acids. Germline loops: CDR1 SGHAT, CDR2 FQDESV (reference sequence). J gave up 5 bases and V 2 bases, and 7 bases lay outside the gene matches. The CDR3: CASSLNLAGRTGELFF. In DNA form, the CDR3 reads TGTGCCAGCAGCTTAAATTTAGCGGGAAGGACCGGGGAGCTGTTTTTT.

This clonotype was found many times. The rearrangement uses TRBV29-1 and TRBJ1-1; D not certain. CDR1 and CDR2 from the germline V gene are SQVTM and ANQGSEA. The CDR3 spans 12 residues. V gave up 7 bases and J gave up 1 base, with 10 bases separating them. In DNA form, the CDR3 reads TGCAGCGCCTATCATACGAACACTGAAGCTTTCTTT. This sequence encodes CSAYHTNTEAFF.

This clonotype occurred many times. The chain couples TRBV11-2 to TRBJ2-7, with D tentatively TRBD1 (6 bases). Germline V gives CDR1 SGHAT, CDR2 FQNNGV. The V gene lost 7 bases and the J gene lost 1 base, with 14 bases spanning the gap. CDR3 length: 14 amino acids. CDR3 loop: CASTLDRNSYEQYF. CDR3 in DNA: TGTGCCAGCACTCTAGACAGGAATTCCTACGAGCAGTACTTC.

This clonotype was found a few times. This chain joins TRBV12-3 or TRBV12-4 and TRBJ2-7, with 7 bases identical to TRBD2. CDR3 length equals 17 residues. J gave up 4 bases and V 3 bases, and 15 bases lay outside the gene matches. In DNA, the CDR3 is TGTGCCAGCAGTTTGGGGGGGACTACTGTTCTAGAGTACGAGCAGTACTTC. Its translation is CASSLGGTTVLEYEQYF.

The chain uses TRBV7-2 and TRBJ2-1; either TRBD1 or TRBD2 may fit D (6 bases each). CDR1 and CDR2 from the germline V gene are SGHTA and FQGNSA. The CDR3 is made up of 14 amino acids. V lost 5 bases and J lost 5, with 13 bases in between. The CDR3 reads CASSEQGGNNEQFF. CDR3 DNA sequence: TGTGCCAGCAGCGAACAGGGCGGGAACAATGAGCAGTTCTTC.

This clonotype was counted many times. V is TRBV25-1 and J is TRBJ1-2; no firm D call. The CDR3 length is 12 residues. Trimming removed 0 bases from V and 6 bases from J, with 5 bases in between. Germline V lookup: CDR1 MGHDK, CDR2 SYGVNS. The CDR3 DNA reads TGTGCCAGCAGTGAATATGGCGATGGCTACACCTTC. It translates to CASSEYGDGYTF.

The CDR3 region is CASTTRAEGLTDTQYF. CDR3 sequence (DNA): TGTGCCAGCACCACCAGGGCGGAGGGCCTCACAGATACGCAGTATTTT. The gene calls are TRBV6-2 or TRBV6-3 and TRBJ2-3; a possible D gene is TRBD2 (6 bases). This CDR3 contains 16 residues. Trimming cost V 7 bases and J 2 bases, with 19 bases left between them. Germline lookup yields CDR1 MNHEY and CDR2 SVGEGT.

This chain joins TRBV24-1 and TRBJ2-2, with D possibly being TRBD1 or TRBD2 (5 bases each). Germline V lookup: CDR1 KGHDR, CDR2 SFDVKD. There are 17 residues in the CDR3. Trimming cost V 1 base and J 2 bases, with 13 bases left between them. The CDR3 nucleotides read TGTGCCACCAGTGATTTAGATGGGACGGCCAACACCGGGGAGCTGTTTTTT. It encodes CATSDLDGTANTGELFF.

This clonotype was counted ten times or more. This CDR3 reads CASSRRNQETQYF. The CDR3 region has the DNA TGTGCCAGCAGTCGAAGAAACCAAGAGACCCAGTACTTC. V and J are TRBV3-1 and TRBJ2-5; D is unresolved. V lost 6 bases to trimming and J lost 0 bases, with 8 bases between them. The CDR3 runs 13 residues. CDR1 and CDR2 (germline): LGHDT, YNNKEL (reference sequence).